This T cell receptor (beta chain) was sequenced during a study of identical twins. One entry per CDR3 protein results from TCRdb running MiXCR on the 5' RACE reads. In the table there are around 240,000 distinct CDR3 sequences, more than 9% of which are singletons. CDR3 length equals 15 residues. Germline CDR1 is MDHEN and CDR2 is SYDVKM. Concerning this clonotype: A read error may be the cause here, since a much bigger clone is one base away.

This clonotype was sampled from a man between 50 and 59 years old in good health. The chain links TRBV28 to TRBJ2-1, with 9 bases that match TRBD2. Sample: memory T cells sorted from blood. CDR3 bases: TGTGCCAGCAGTCTTTGGGGGACTAGCCACAATAAGCAGTTCTTC. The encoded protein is CASSLWGTSHNKQFF.